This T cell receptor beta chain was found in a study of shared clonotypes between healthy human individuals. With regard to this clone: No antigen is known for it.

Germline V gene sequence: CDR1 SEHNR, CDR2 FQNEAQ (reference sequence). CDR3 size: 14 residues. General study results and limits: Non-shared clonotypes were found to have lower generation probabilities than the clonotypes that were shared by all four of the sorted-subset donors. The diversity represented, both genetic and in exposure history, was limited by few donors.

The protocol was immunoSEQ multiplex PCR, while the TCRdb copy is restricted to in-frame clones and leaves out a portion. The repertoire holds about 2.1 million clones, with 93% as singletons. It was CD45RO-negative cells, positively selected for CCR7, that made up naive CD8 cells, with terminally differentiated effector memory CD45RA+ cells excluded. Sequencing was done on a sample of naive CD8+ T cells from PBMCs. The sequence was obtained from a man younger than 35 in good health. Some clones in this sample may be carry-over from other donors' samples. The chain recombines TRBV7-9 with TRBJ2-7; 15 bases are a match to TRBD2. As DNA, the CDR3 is TGTGCCAGCAGTTTCGGACTAGCGGGAGGGTCTCTTATTGTC. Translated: CASSFGLAGGSLIV.